The 18 T cell receptor beta chains below all came from one sample that was sequenced in a study of blood T cell repertoires in COVID-19. Some clones are missing from TCRdb's copy, which holds only in-frame ones; the method was immunoSEQ multiplex PCR. The sample contains about 280,000 clones, 65% to 90% of which appear only once. Sequenced: peripheral blood. Every receptor here comes from a man aged 45-65 years with active or convalescent COVID-19.

The chain uses TRBV6-5 and TRBJ2-1; TRBD2 is a possible D gene (5 bases). V shed 2 bases and J shed 0 bases, with 11 bases lying between them. The germline V gene encodes CDR1 MNHEY and CDR2 SVGAGI. This CDR3 spans 16 amino acids. The CDR3 region is CASSYLRGSSYNEQFF. The CDR3 DNA reads as TGTGCCAGCAGTTACCTCCGGGGTAGCTCCTACAATGAGCAGTTCTTC.

The J gene is TRBJ2-2, the V gene TRBV3-1 (or the pseudogene TRBV3-2); D is undetermined. Germline loops: CDR1 LGHDT, CDR2 YNNKEL (reference sequence). The CDR3 length is 15 residues. V was clipped by 2 bases and J by 1 base, with 8 bases between them. The CDR3 DNA reads as TGTGCCAGCAGCCAACCGTTGAGGAACACCGGGGAGCTGTTTTTT. This encodes CASSQPLRNTGELFF.

This rearrangement joins TRBV27 to TRBJ1-1; a possible D gene is TRBD1 (5 bases). Germline CDR1 MNHEY, CDR2 SMNVEV (reference sequence). Trimming pared 2 bases from V and 6 bases from J, leaving 19 bases between. CDR3 length equals 16 residues. Here the CDR3 reads CASSLGGSVRLAEAFF. In DNA, the CDR3 is TGTGCCAGCAGTTTAGGGGGGAGTGTAAGGTTAGCTGAAGCTTTCTTT.

The CDR3 here is CASSLDGQYTEAFF. The CDR3 nucleotides are TGTGCCAGCAGCTTAGATGGACAGTACACTGAAGCTTTCTTT. The chain recombines TRBV11-2 with TRBJ1-1, with a tentative D call TRBD1 (6 bases). The CDR3 covers 14 residues. Trimming removed 0 bases at V and 3 bases at J, with 8 bases between. Germline lookup yields CDR1 SGHAT and CDR2 FQNNGV.

The chain joins TRBV19 to TRBJ2-7; D is uncertain. CDR1 and CDR2 from the germline V gene are LNHDA and SQIVND (reference sequence). The CDR3 has 13 residues. The V end lost 11 bases, the J end lost 0 bases, and 14 bases lay between the germline ends. This chain's CDR3 is CASAAWSSYEQYF. CDR3 in DNA: TGTGCCTCCGCGGCGTGGAGCTCCTACGAGCAGTACTTC.

V is TRBV5-1 and J is TRBJ2-3; no clear D. The germline gives CDR1 SGHRS, CDR2 YFSETQ. Between the trimmed V and J ends, which lost 0 bases and 1 base, there was a span of 6 bases. This CDR3 is built from 14 residues. This CDR3 reads CASSLAVGTDTQYF. The DNA of the CDR3 is TGCGCCAGCAGCTTGGCGGTGGGCACAGATACGCAGTATTTT.

This chain joins TRBV18 and TRBJ2-2; D possibly corresponds to TRBD2 (6 bases). Trimming left V 4 bases short and J 5 bases short, with 14 bases between. In germline, CDR1 is KGHSH, CDR2 LQKENI. The CDR3 consists of 15 residues. CDR3 protein: CASSRSRAGTGELFF. DNA of the CDR3: TGTGCCAGCTCACGCAGCCGGGCGGGAACCGGGGAGCTGTTTTTT.

This clone was observed once. CDR3 protein: CASSSPLFEAGRDWETQYF. CDR3 nucleotide sequence: TGTGCCAGCAGCTCCCCCCTCTTCGAAGCGGGAAGGGACTGGGAGACCCAGTACTTC. The chain is built from TRBV11-2 and TRBJ2-5, with 7 bases fitting TRBD2. Germline V gives CDR1 SGHAT, CDR2 FQNNGV. V gave up 4 bases and J gave up 5 bases; unmatched junction bases: 22. This CDR3 region has 19 residues.

The chain carries TRBV7-2 and TRBJ1-2; maybe TRBD1 (6 bases). CDR3 length: 17 amino acids. V lost 4 bases and J lost 7, with 25 bases in between. Germline CDR1 SGHTA, CDR2 FQGNSA. The CDR3 region is CASSSQARRGKVGGYTF. The CDR3 DNA follows: TGTGCCAGCAGCTCTCAAGCCCGCAGGGGAAAGGTGGGTGGCTACACCTTC.

CDR3 protein: CASSLVFSLGGQEYGYTF. CDR3 coding DNA: TGTGCCAGCAGCTTGGTTTTTAGTTTGGGGGGGCAGGAGTATGGCTACACCTTC. The rearrangement links TRBV5-4 to TRBJ1-2, with D perhaps TRBD1 (6 bases). Germline assignment: CDR1 SGHNT and CDR2 YYREEE (reference sequence). Trimming removed 0 bases at V and 5 bases at J, with 23 bases between. The CDR3 has 18 amino acids.

As regards this clone: An end of the junction differs from the germline gene, which may be a read error. This sequence joins TRBV5-3 and TRBJ2-5, with D uncertain. TRBV5-3 is recorded as an ORF, its role being uncertain. This CDR3 is 11 amino acids long. The CDR3 bases are TGTGCCAGAAGCTTGGAGCCGTTCTTGAACTTC. This translates into CARSLEPFLNF.

This clone was found many times. This rearrangement joins TRBV19 to TRBJ2-2; TRBD2 matches at 10 bases. The CDR3 is made up of 16 amino acids. Losses at the gene ends were 7 bases for V and 5 bases for J; bases not matched to a gene: 10. Germline CDR1 is LNHDA and CDR2 is SQIVND (reference sequence). The CDR3 region has the DNA TGTGCCAGTAAAACAGGACTAGCGGATCATACCGGGGAGCTGTTTTTT. This translates into CASKTGLADHTGELFF.

In its sample, this clone was seen once. The chain joins TRBV9 to TRBJ2-2, with D unresolved. Trimming cost V 0 bases and J 6 bases, with 6 bases left between them. This CDR3 spans 13 amino acids. The germline gives CDR1 SGDLS, CDR2 YYNGEE. The CDR3 DNA is TGTGCCAGCAGCGTAGGAGGCCCCGGGGAGCTGTTTTTT. Its translation: CASSVGGPGELFF.

The chain joins TRBV2 to TRBJ2-5; 9 nucleotides line up with TRBD1. This CDR3 is built from 15 residues. Germline trimming cut 4 bases from V and 3 bases from J; bases unmatched to any gene: 6. CDR1 and CDR2 from the germline V gene are SNHLY and FYNNEI. The CDR3 loop reads CASSAQTGGEETQYF. In nucleotides, the CDR3 is TGTGCCAGCAGTGCACAAACAGGGGGCGAAGAGACCCAGTACTTC.

This chain uses TRBV3-1 (or the pseudogene TRBV3-2) with TRBJ2-7, with D tentatively TRBD1 (5 bases). The CDR3 is 14 residues long. V was clipped by 7 bases and J by 2 bases, with 15 bases between them. The germline gives CDR1 LGHDT, CDR2 YNNKEL (reference sequence). The CDR3: CASTSSTGTYEQYF. CDR3 nucleotide sequence: TGTGCCAGCACCTCGAGCACAGGCACCTACGAGCAGTACTTC.

This sequence joins TRBV19 and TRBJ1-2, with D possibly TRBD1 on 5 matching bases. This CDR3 spans 14 amino acids. The V gene's germline CDR1 is LNHDA and CDR2 SQIVND (reference sequence). The V end lost 6 bases, the J end lost 4 bases, and 15 bases lay between the germline ends. CDR3 loop: CASRGTGQTYGYTF. The CDR3 DNA sequence: TGTGCCAGTAGGGGGACTGGACAAACCTATGGCTACACCTTC.

V gene TRBV7-3 combines with J gene TRBJ2-3, with 8 bases aligning to TRBD2. The germline V gene has CDR1 SGHTA and CDR2 FQGTGA. With V trimmed by 6 bases and J by 4 bases, 3 bases remained unmatched. This CDR3 spans 13 amino acids. In DNA, the CDR3 is TGTGCCAGCAGTGTAGCGGGGCCAGATACGCAGTATTTT. This encodes CASSVAGPDTQYF.

This chain connects TRBV4-3 to TRBJ2-5, with 7 bases aligning to TRBD2. CDR1 and CDR2 from the germline V gene are LGHNA and YSLEER. This CDR3 has 15 amino acids. Germline trimming cut 2 bases from V and 1 base from J; bases unmatched to any gene: 4. CDR3 sequence: CASSQRRLAQETQYF. CDR3 coding DNA: TGCGCCAGCAGCCAACGTCGACTAGCCCAAGAGACCCAGTACTTC.